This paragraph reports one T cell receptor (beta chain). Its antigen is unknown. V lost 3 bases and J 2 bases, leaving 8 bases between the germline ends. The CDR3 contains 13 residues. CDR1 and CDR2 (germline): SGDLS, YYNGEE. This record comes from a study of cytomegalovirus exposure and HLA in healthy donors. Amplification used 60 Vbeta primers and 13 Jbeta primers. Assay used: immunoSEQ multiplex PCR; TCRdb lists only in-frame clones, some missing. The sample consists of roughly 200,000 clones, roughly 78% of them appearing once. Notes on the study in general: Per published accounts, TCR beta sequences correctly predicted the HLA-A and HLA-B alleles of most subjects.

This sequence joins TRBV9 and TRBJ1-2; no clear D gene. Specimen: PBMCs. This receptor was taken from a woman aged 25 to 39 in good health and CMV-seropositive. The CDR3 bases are TGTGCCAGCAGCGCCACATCAAACTATGGCTACACCTTC. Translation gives CASSATSNYGYTF.